One sample yielded the 4 T cell receptor beta chains listed below, sequenced in a study of blood T cell repertoires in COVID-19. Measured with immunoSEQ multiplex PCR; TCRdb has only the in-frame clones, and not every one. Of more than 200,000 clones in the sample, 70% to 90% were seen once. The sample consisted of PBMCs or T cells enriched from blood (not recorded which). Receptor source: a man aged 25 to 40 who had recovered from COVID-19.

This clone has ten or more counts. V and J are TRBV6-1 and TRBJ2-5; 11 nucleotides match TRBD2. This CDR3 has 17 residues. CDR1 MNHNS and CDR2 SASEGT come from the germline V gene. Trimming at V came to 4 bases and at J to 4 bases, leaving 11 bases not matched to a gene. CDR3 DNA sequence: TGTGCCAGCAGTGTGGGATTCGTAGCGGGGGGGTTAGAGACCCAGTACTTC. This codes for CASSVGFVAGGLETQYF.

The rearrangement uses TRBV5-8 and TRBJ1-1; no clear D gene. This CDR3 comprises 15 residues. Germline CDR1 is SGHTS and CDR2 is YDEGEE. The germline V and J ends were trimmed by 1 base and 5 bases, with 15 bases remaining between them. CDR3 in amino acids: CASSLRHNGLTEAFF. The CDR3 bases are TGTGCCAGCAGCTTGCGCCACAATGGACTAACTGAAGCTTTCTTT.

This chain joins TRBV7-6 and TRBJ2-3; possible D gene TRBD1, 5 bases. CDR1 and CDR2 (germline): SGHVS, FNYEAQ. V gave up 5 bases and J gave up 5 bases, with 8 bases separating them. This CDR3 comprises 12 residues. The CDR3, as DNA: TGTGCCAGCAGCCAGGGTCTAGATACGCAGTATTTT. Translating gives CASSQGLDTQYF.

The rearrangement links TRBV7-8 to TRBJ1-5; 7 nucleotides agree with TRBD1. The CDR3 is made up of 14 amino acids. Germline loops: CDR1 SGHVS, CDR2 FQNEAQ. Unmatched junction bases numbered 6, after V lost 5 bases and J lost 5 bases. The CDR3 DNA reads TGTGCCAGCAGCGCCCCCACAGGGGATCAGCCCCAGCATTTT. Translated, it gives CASSAPTGDQPQHF.